Presented here are 30 T cell receptor beta chains from one specimen sequenced in a study of blood T cells in healthy people across ages (dated by TCRdb to between 2014 and 2016). Library preparation employed 5' RACE. The sequencer listed for this sample is Illumina HiSeq 2500. A second PCR of about 7 to 12 cycles was run with a J-beta primer mix and a sample-barcoded 5' primer. The raw public reads went through TCRdb reprocessing: fastp at Q25, MiXCR clone calling, in-frame beta chains kept. Here each entry gathers all rows of one CDR3 protein and keeps the most common genes and DNA. This sample holds about a million distinct CDR3 sequences; around 48% were observed only once. In total, the top ten clones hold roughly 13% of the sample. The sample taken for sequencing was blood. Receptors were obtained from a young man in good health.

V and J are TRBV7-2 and TRBJ2-5; TRBD2 matches 8 bases. The CDR3 is made up of 14 amino acids. Germline assignment: CDR1 SGHTA and CDR2 FQGNSA. After removal of 8 bases from V and 6 bases from J, the junction contained 11 bases not matched to a gene. As DNA, the CDR3 is TGTGCCAGCCAATGGGGGACTAGTGGGCAGACCCAGTACTTC. This translates into CASQWGTSGQTQYF.

In this sample, this clonotype turned up a few times. The chain links TRBV4-1 to TRBJ2-5; D is ambiguous. The better agreement between TRBJ2-7 and the DNA end casts doubt on the J call. The CDR3 is 17 residues long. Germline CDR1 and CDR2: MGHRA and YSYEKL. The CDR3 DNA sequence: TGCGCCAGCAGCCAAGACGGTATTTCCTCGATCTCCTACGAGCAGTACTTC. Protein product: CASSQDGISSISYEQYF.

The chain has TRBV11-1 and TRBJ2-7; D is uncertain. This CDR3 has 15 residues. V lost 5 bases to trimming and J lost 0 bases, with 14 bases between them. CDR1 SGHAT and CDR2 FQDESV come from the germline V gene (reference sequence). CDR3 bases: TGTGCCAGCAGCCTAACATGGCCCATCTCCTACGAGCAGTACTTC. Translating gives CASSLTWPISYEQYF.

This clonotype was found a few times. J is TRBJ1-2 and V is TRBV4-2; no definite D call. The V gene's germline CDR1 is LGHNA and CDR2 YNFKEQ. The CDR3 sequence is 16 residues long. V lost 0 bases to trimming and J lost 1 base, with 12 bases between them. The CDR3, as DNA: TGTGCCAGCAGCCAAGATACAGCGGCCGGTAACTATGGCTACACCTTC. Translated, it gives CASSQDTAAGNYGYTF.

This clonotype was seen just once. V usage is TRBV5-5 and J usage is TRBJ1-2, with TRBD1 as a possible D gene (5 bases). Germline CDR1 is SGHKS and CDR2 is YYEKEE (reference sequence). V was shortened by 2 bases and J by 7 bases, with 15 bases between the two germline ends. CDR3 length equals 14 residues. The CDR3 sequence is CASSFGGDGAGYTF. The DNA for the CDR3 is TGTGCCAGCAGCTTCGGGGGGGACGGGGCTGGCTACACCTTC.

The gene calls are TRBV11-2 and TRBJ2-1, with 9 bases that match TRBD2. J lost 4 bases, V lost 0 bases, and 7 bases had no gene match. CDR1 SGHAT and CDR2 FQNNGV come from the germline V gene. The CDR3 loop spans 17 amino acids. The CDR3 DNA reads as TGTGCCAGCAGCTTAGAGGGCGGCGGGGGGGATTACAATGAGCAGTTCTTC. Protein product: CASSLEGGGGDYNEQFF.

The V gene is TRBV29-1, the J gene TRBJ2-7, with TRBD2 as a possible D gene (5 bases). Deletions cut 3 bases from V and 0 bases from J, with 15 bases between. Germline CDR1 SQVTM, CDR2 ANQGSEA. The CDR3 contains 15 residues. Here the CDR3 reads CSVDMGRPSSYEQYF. The CDR3, as DNA: TGCAGCGTTGATATGGGGAGACCTAGCTCCTACGAGCAGTACTTC.

CDR3 bases: TGCGCCAGCAGCCTCGCCGGACAGGGATTCTATGGCTACACCTTC. Residues: CASSLAGQGFYGYTF. The chain has TRBV4-1 and TRBJ1-2, with 8 bases aligning to TRBD1. The length of the CDR3 is 15 residues. The junction had 8 bases not matched to a gene; V was cut back by 4 bases and J by 4 bases. CDR1 MGHRA and CDR2 YSYEKL come from the germline V gene.

In its sample, this clonotype was seen a few times. As DNA, the CDR3 is TGTGCCAGCAGTTACCCGGGACAGGGCAGTGAAAAACTGTTTTTT. This gives the protein CASSYPGQGSEKLFF. The chain couples TRBV6-6 to TRBJ1-4; the match to TRBD1 covers 9 bases. Germline CDR1 is MNHNY and CDR2 is SVGAGI (reference sequence). The CDR3 loop spans 15 amino acids. V shed 2 bases, J shed 7 bases, and the junction held 5 bases outside the gene matches.

This clonotype has only one observation. This rearrangement joins TRBV27 to TRBJ2-1; 7 bases fit TRBD2. V dropped 6 bases and J dropped 2; count of bases not matched to a gene: 4. CDR3 length: 14 amino acids. Germline V gives CDR1 MNHEY, CDR2 SMNVEV (reference sequence). In DNA, the CDR3 is TGTGCCAGCAGGGAGCGGGGCCCCTACAATGAGCAGTTCTTC. Its protein product is CASRERGPYNEQFF.

In its sample, this clonotype was seen a few times. This chain connects TRBV28 to TRBJ2-3; D possibly matches TRBD1 or TRBD2 (5 bases each). The CDR3 contains 16 residues. V was cut by 2 bases and J by 1 base, with 13 bases left in between. Germline V lookup: CDR1 MDHEN, CDR2 SYDVKM. CDR3 bases: TGTGCCAGCAGTTTAAGTCCAGGGACCGGCACAGATACGCAGTATTTT. This gives the protein CASSLSPGTGTDTQYF.

The gene calls are TRBV7-9 and TRBJ1-2; 8 bases map to TRBD1. There are 18 residues in the CDR3. With V trimmed by 5 bases and J by 3 bases, 17 bases remained unmatched. Germline CDR1 SEHNR, CDR2 FQNEAQ (reference sequence). CDR3 residues: CASSLTGQGPSSHYGYTF. The CDR3 nucleotides are TGTGCCAGCAGCCTAACTGGACAGGGCCCTAGCAGCCACTATGGCTACACCTTC.

The gene calls are TRBV12-3 or TRBV12-4 and TRBJ1-4; no clear D gene. V lost 6 bases, J lost 12 bases, and 14 bases lay in between. There are 12 residues in the CDR3. CDR3: CASSPPRGELFF. In nucleotides, the CDR3 is TGTGCCAGCAGCCCCCCGAGAGGCGAACTGTTTTTT.

This clonotype was observed a few times. This chain links TRBV20-1 with TRBJ2-1; 7 nucleotides match TRBD1. From germline, CDR1 is DFQATT and CDR2 SNEGSKA (reference sequence). Unmatched junction bases numbered 5, after V lost 2 bases and J lost 1 base. The CDR3 runs 15 residues. In DNA form, the CDR3 reads TGCAGTGCTAGAAGGGAGACAGGGTCCTACAATGAGCAGTTCTTC. It codes for CSARRETGSYNEQFF.

This clonotype was picked up one time. This chain uses TRBV9 with TRBJ2-7; TRBD1 is a possible D gene (5 bases). In germline, CDR1 is SGDLS, CDR2 YYNGEE. V dropped 2 bases and J dropped 2 bases, with 11 bases sitting between them. The CDR3 covers 14 residues. CDR3 nucleotides: TGTGCCAGCAGCGTGCTGACAGAGCCCTACGAGCAGTACTTC. It translates to CASSVLTEPYEQYF.

This chain connects TRBV28 to TRBJ2-3, with D unclear. The length of the CDR3 is 13 residues. The germline V gene has CDR1 MDHEN and CDR2 SYDVKM. The V end was cut by 7 bases, the J end by 0 bases, with 8 bases between. The CDR3 sequence: CASIRASTDTQYF. The DNA for the CDR3 is TGTGCCAGCATCCGGGCTAGCACAGATACGCAGTATTTT.

CDR3 residues: CSASSLAGGIVYNEQFF. The CDR3 region has the DNA TGCAGTGCTAGTTCGCTAGCGGGGGGGATCGTTTACAATGAGCAGTTCTTC. The V and J genes are TRBV20-1 and TRBJ2-1; 12 nucleotides align to TRBD2. From germline, CDR1 is DFQATT and CDR2 SNEGSKA (reference sequence). The CDR3 consists of 17 residues. V gave up 3 bases and J gave up 4 bases; unmatched junction bases: 10.

The rearrangement joins TRBV27 to TRBJ1-2; D perhaps matches TRBD1 (6 bases). V gave up 3 bases and J gave up 4 bases, with 21 bases separating them. The CDR3 totals 17 residues. Germline V gives CDR1 MNHEY, CDR2 SMNVEV (reference sequence). The chain's CDR3 is CASSFESGTNLLYGYTF. In DNA form, the CDR3 reads TGTGCCAGCAGTTTTGAGTCAGGGACAAACCTACTCTATGGCTACACCTTC.

On this clonotype itself: One end of the junction varies from germline; a read error may be responsible. The chain recombines TRBV4-1 with TRBJ2-4; 12 bases fit TRBD2. Germline CDR1 reads MGHRA; CDR2 reads YSYEKL. This CDR3 spans 19 amino acids. CDR3 DNA sequence: TGCGCCAGCAGCCAAGAACCTAGCGGGGGGGCTTCGGCCAAAAGCATTCAGTACTTC. Protein: CASSQEPSGGASAKSIQYF.

The chain joins TRBV28 to TRBJ2-7; the match to TRBD2 covers 13 bases. CDR1 is MDHEN and CDR2 is SYDVKM in the germline V gene. The CDR3 has 15 amino acids. V was pared by 6 bases and J by 4 bases, with 6 bases of the junction left unmatched. The CDR3 DNA is TGTGCCAGCAGGTGGACTAGCGGGGGACGATACGAGCAGTACTTC. Translation gives CASRWTSGGRYEQYF. Complete variable domain (other parts from reference TRBV28 and TRBJ2-7): DVKVTQSSRYLVKRTGEKVFLECVQDMDHENMFWYRQDPGLGLRLIYFSYDVKMKEKGDIPEGYSVSREKKERFSLILESASTNQTSMYLCASRWTSGGRYEQYFGPGTRLTVT.

The gene calls are TRBV29-1 and TRBJ2-2, with D maybe TRBD1 (5 bases). CDR3 length equals 13 residues. V was cut by 7 bases and J by 1 base, with 10 bases left in between. Germline V gene data show CDR1 as SQVTM and CDR2 as ANQGSEA. CDR3 amino acids: CSDVDKNTGELFF. CDR3 sequence (DNA): TGCAGCGATGTGGACAAGAACACCGGGGAGCTGTTTTTT.

This clonotype has only a few counts. The chain joins TRBV6-1 to TRBJ2-3; D is uncertain. V was shortened by 0 bases and J by 4 bases, with 11 bases between the two germline ends. CDR1 is MNHNS, CDR2 SASEGT, per germline. The CDR3 contains 15 residues. The CDR3 nucleotides are TGTGCCAGCAGTGAAGCCCTAAGTGGCCCAGATACGCAGTATTTT. It yields the protein CASSEALSGPDTQYF.

V usage is TRBV21-1 and J usage is TRBJ1-5; no check of the table's D call, TRBD1, against the DNA was made. TRBV21-1 is a recognized pseudogene. CDR3 length equals 17 residues. CDR3 DNA: TGTGCCAGCAGCAAAGAGGGGGGGGGACCTAGCAATCAGCCCCAGCATTTT. Translated, it gives CASSKEGGGPSNQPQHF.

The V and J genes are TRBV5-1 and TRBJ1-2; tentatively, D is TRBD1 (6 bases). The CDR3 extends over 16 amino acids. V was shortened by 4 bases and J by 8 bases, with 24 bases between the two germline ends. The V gene's germline CDR1 is SGHRS and CDR2 YFSETQ. CDR3 sequence: CASSRSGQSGNIGYTF. DNA of the CDR3: TGCGCCAGCAGCCGCAGTGGACAGTCGGGCAATATAGGCTACACCTTC. Supplemented by reference TRBV5-1 and TRBJ1-2, the full variable domain reads KAGVTQTPRYLIKTRGQQVTLSCSPISGHRSVSWYQQTPGQGLQFLFEYFSETQRNKGNFPGRFSGRQFSNSRSEMNVSTLELGDSALYLCASSRSGQSGNIGYTFGSGTRLTVV.

J is TRBJ2-4 and V is TRBV6-5; D is uncertain. Germline CDR1 is MNHEY and CDR2 is SVGAGI. Trimming removed 0 bases at V and 9 bases at J, with 15 bases between. The CDR3 consists of 15 residues. CDR3 loop: CASSYSPGPITIQYF. The DNA of the CDR3 is TGTGCCAGCAGTTACTCTCCTGGACCCATCACCATTCAGTACTTC.

The chain has TRBV10-3 and TRBJ2-7; 12 bases are shared with TRBD1. After removal of 8 bases from V and 7 bases from J, the junction contained 6 bases not matched to a gene. There are 13 residues in the CDR3. Germline V lookup: CDR1 ENHRY, CDR2 SYGVKD. CDR3 residues: CAIAGQGAPEQYF. The CDR3 DNA follows: TGTGCCATCGCGGGACAGGGGGCCCCAGAGCAGTACTTC.

The V gene is TRBV7-9, the J gene TRBJ2-1; D assignment may be TRBD1 or TRBD2 (5 bases each). The CDR3 sequence is 14 residues long. CDR1 and CDR2 (germline): SEHNR, FQNEAQ (reference sequence). Trimming cost V 7 bases and J 6 bases, with 16 bases left between them. The DNA for the CDR3 is TGTGCCAGCACCAAAGATGGGACCCCCAATGAGCAGTTCTTC. It translates to CASTKDGTPNEQFF.

A few counts support this clonotype. The CDR3: CASSLTGGAETEAFF. The DNA of the CDR3 is TGTGCCAGCAGTCTTACAGGGGGCGCGGAGACTGAAGCTTTCTTT. V usage is TRBV12-3 or TRBV12-4 and J usage is TRBJ1-1, with 9 bases lining up with TRBD1. Losses at the gene ends were 5 bases for V and 5 bases for J; bases not matched to a gene: 9. CDR3 length: 15 amino acids.

This clonotype was seen more than once but under ten times. The rearrangement links TRBV29-1 to TRBJ1-2, with no clear D. CDR1 is SQVTM, CDR2 ANQGSEA, per germline. The CDR3 totals 11 residues. Trimming took 4 bases from V and 4 from J, leaving 7 bases between them. The DNA for the CDR3 is TGCAGCGTTGTAGCCCTCTATGGCTACACCTTC. Its protein product is CSVVALYGYTF.

The chain has TRBV12-5 and TRBJ2-5, with D possibly being TRBD1 or TRBD2 (5 bases each). The DNA end favors TRBJ2-4, so the J call may be wrong. CDR1 is LGHNT, CDR2 FRNRAP, per germline. This CDR3 has 14 amino acids. DNA for the CDR3: TGTGCTAGTGGTTGGGGGACAGCCAAAAACATTCAGTACTTC. Encoded protein: CASGWGTAKNIQYF.